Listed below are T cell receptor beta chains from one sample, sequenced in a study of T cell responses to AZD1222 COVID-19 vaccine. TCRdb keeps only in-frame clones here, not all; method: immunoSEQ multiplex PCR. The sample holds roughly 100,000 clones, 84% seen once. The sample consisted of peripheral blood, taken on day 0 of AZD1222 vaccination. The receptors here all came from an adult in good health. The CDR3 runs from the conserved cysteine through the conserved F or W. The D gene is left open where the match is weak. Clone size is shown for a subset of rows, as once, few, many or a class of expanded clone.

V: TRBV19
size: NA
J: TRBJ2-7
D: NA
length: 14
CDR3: CASIGGLAVYEQYF
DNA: TGTGCCAGTATAGGGGGGCTAGCGGTCTACGAGCAGTACTTC

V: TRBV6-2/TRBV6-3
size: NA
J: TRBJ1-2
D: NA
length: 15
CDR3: CASSYALGANYGYTF
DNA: TGTGCCAGCAGTTACGCCCTGGGAGCTAACTATGGCTACACCTTC

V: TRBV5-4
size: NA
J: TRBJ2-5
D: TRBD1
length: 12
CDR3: CASSPDRGNQYF
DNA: TGTGCCAGCAGCCCAGACAGGGGGAACCAGTACTTC

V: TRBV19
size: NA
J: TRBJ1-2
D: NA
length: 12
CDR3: CASSTPVYGYTF
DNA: TGTGCCAGTAGTACTCCGGTGTATGGCTACACCTTC

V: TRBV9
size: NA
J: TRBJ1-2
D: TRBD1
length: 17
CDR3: CASSANRGGGTGYGYTF
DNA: TGTGCCAGCAGCGCTAATAGGGGAGGGGGGACAGGGTATGGCTACACCTTC

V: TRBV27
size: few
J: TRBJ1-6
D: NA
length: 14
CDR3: CASSPWASFRPLHF
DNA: TGTGCCAGCAGTCCGTGGGCCAGCTTTCGGCCCCTCCACTTT

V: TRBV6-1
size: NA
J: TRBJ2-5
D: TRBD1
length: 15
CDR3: CASREDRGGQETQYF
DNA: TGTGCCAGCAGGGAAGACAGGGGGGGACAAGAGACCCAGTACTTC

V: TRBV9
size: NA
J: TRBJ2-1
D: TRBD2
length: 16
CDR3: CASSVIAGDTYNEQFF
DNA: TGTGCCAGCAGCGTGATAGCGGGAGATACCTACAATGAGCAGTTCTTC

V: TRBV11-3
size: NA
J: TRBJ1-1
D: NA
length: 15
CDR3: CASSPRGYADTEAFF
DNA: TGTGCCAGCAGCCCCAGGGGATACGCCGACACTGAAGCTTTCTTT

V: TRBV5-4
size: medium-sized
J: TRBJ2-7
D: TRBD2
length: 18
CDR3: CASSLYRLAGGGSYEQYF
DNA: TGTGCCAGCAGCTTGTATAGGCTAGCGGGGGGAGGCTCCTACGAGCAGTACTTC

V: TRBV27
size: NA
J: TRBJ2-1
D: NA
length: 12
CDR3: CASSFGYNEQFF
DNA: TGTGCCAGCAGTTTCGGTTACAATGAGCAGTTCTTC

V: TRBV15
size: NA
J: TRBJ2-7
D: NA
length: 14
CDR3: CATSRDQGRYEQYF
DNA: TGTGCCACCAGCAGAGATCAAGGGCGCTACGAGCAGTACTTC

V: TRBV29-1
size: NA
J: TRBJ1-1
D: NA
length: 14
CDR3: CSVTAGLMNTEAFF
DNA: TGCAGCGTGACGGCAGGGCTTATGAACACTGAAGCTTTCTTT

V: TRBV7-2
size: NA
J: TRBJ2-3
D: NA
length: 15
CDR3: CASSLEGLSTDTQYF
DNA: TGTGCCAGCAGCCTTGAAGGACTCAGCACAGATACGCAGTATTTT

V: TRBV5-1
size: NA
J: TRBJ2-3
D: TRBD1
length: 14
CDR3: CASSVDRGTDTQYF
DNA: TGCGCCAGCAGCGTGGACAGGGGTACAGATACGCAGTATTTT